This is a list of T cell receptor beta chains from one sample in a study of OX40 agonist ivuxolimab in advanced cancers. TCRdb keeps only in-frame clones here, not all; method: immunoSEQ multiplex PCR. The data contain fewer than 90,000 clones, around 86% of them singletons. The material sequenced was CD4+ or CD8+ T cells sorted from blood, taken in a trial of the OX40 agonist ivuxolimab. These receptors were collected from an adult with an advanced solid tumor such as melanoma, head and neck, liver or kidney cancer. Both conserved end residues are part of each CDR3. Each record gives: V gene, clone size, D gene, J gene, CDR3 protein, CDR3 DNA. A D gene is named only where the DNA matches it firmly. Part of the rows lack a size; the others show once, few, many or a class for expanded clones.

V: TRBV7-8; size: -; D: -; J: TRBJ2-3; CDR3: CASSPRDPWADTQYF; DNA: TGTGCCAGCAGCCCCCGGGACCCATGGGCAGATACGCAGTATTTT
V: TRBV4-3; size: -; D: TRBD1; J: TRBJ1-3; CDR3: CASSQAVGGPGNTIYF; DNA: TGCGCCAGCAGCCAAGCCGTAGGGGGCCCTGGAAACACCATATATTTT
V: TRBV6-1; size: -; D: -; J: TRBJ2-7; CDR3: CASSGSYEQYF; DNA: TGTGCCAGCAGTGGGAGTTACGAGCAGTACTTC
V: TRBV7-9; size: -; D: TRBD1; J: TRBJ1-1; CDR3: CASSLRQGLRTEAFF; DNA: TGTGCCAGCAGCCTCCGACAGGGTTTGAGAACTGAAGCTTTCTTT
V: TRBV7-3; size: -; D: TRBD2; J: TRBJ2-1; CDR3: CASSLRGTSGGNEQFF; DNA: TGTGCCAGCAGCTTAAGGGGGACTAGCGGAGGTAATGAGCAGTTCTTC
V: TRBV7-9; size: once; D: -; J: TRBJ1-2; CDR3: CASSLEGLGYTF; DNA: TGTGCCAGCAGCTTAGAAGGGTTGGGCTACACCTTC
V: TRBV9; size: -; D: -; J: TRBJ1-6; CDR3: CASSTRNRENSPLHF; DNA: TGTGCCAGCAGCACCCGTAACAGGGAAAATTCACCCCTCCACTTT
V: TRBV6-5; size: -; D: -; J: TRBJ1-1; CDR3: CASSYSEKNTEAFF; DNA: TGTGCCAGCAGTTACTCCGAAAAGAACACTGAAGCTTTCTTT
V: TRBV7-3; size: -; D: -; J: TRBJ2-2; CDR3: CASSLTPTTGELFF; DNA: TGTGCCAGCAGCTTAACTCCTACCACCGGGGAGCTGTTTTTT
V: TRBV10-3; size: -; D: -; J: TRBJ1-2; CDR3: CAISDLGTFDGYTF; DNA: TGTGCCATCAGTGATCTAGGGACCTTCGATGGCTACACCTTC
V: TRBV12-5; size: -; D: -; J: TRBJ1-1; CDR3: CASGPPGLNTEAFF; DNA: TGTGCTAGTGGTCCCCCTGGATTGAACACTGAAGCTTTCTTT
V: TRBV30; size: once; D: TRBD1; J: TRBJ2-7; CDR3: CAWSRDSHEQYF; DNA: TGTGCCTGGAGCCGGGACAGCCACGAGCAGTACTTC
V: TRBV19; size: -; D: -; J: TRBJ2-3; CDR3: CASSDRRSTDTQYF; DNA: TGTGCCAGTAGCGACAGGCGAAGCACAGATACGCAGTATTTT
V: TRBV2; size: -; D: TRBD1; J: TRBJ1-2; CDR3: CASREQGAGGYTF; DNA: TGTGCCAGCCGGGAGCAGGGGGCCGGTGGCTACACCTTC
V: TRBV28; size: -; D: TRBD1; J: TRBJ1-5; CDR3: CASSLGDRDNQPQHF; DNA: TGTGCCAGCAGTTTGGGGGACAGGGACAATCAGCCCCAGCATTTT
V: TRBV2; size: -; D: -; J: TRBJ1-6; CDR3: CASSAGLRSAPLHF; DNA: TGTGCCAGCAGCGCAGGGTTAAGGAGCGCACCCCTCCACTTT
V: TRBV29-1; size: -; D: -; J: TRBJ2-7; CDR3: CSVGPSYEQYF; DNA: TGCAGCGTTGGCCCCTCCTACGAGCAGTACTTC
V: TRBV9; size: -; D: TRBD1; J: TRBJ1-2; CDR3: CASSVEVGQSYGYTF; DNA: TGTGCCAGCAGCGTAGAAGTGGGACAGTCCTATGGCTACACCTTC
V: TRBV5-4; size: -; D: TRBD2; J: TRBJ2-1; CDR3: CASSGIAGVNNEQFF; DNA: TGTGCCAGCAGCGGAATAGCGGGGGTTAACAATGAGCAGTTCTTC
V: TRBV6-5; size: -; D: TRBD1; J: TRBJ1-2; CDR3: CASSALGQGDYGYTF; DNA: TGTGCCAGCTCCGCCCTGGGACAGGGCGACTATGGCTACACCTTC
V: TRBV11-2; size: -; D: -; J: TRBJ2-2; CDR3: CASSLDREGELFF; DNA: TGTGCCAGCAGCTTAGATCGGGAGGGGGAGCTGTTTTTT
V: TRBV4-2; size: once; D: -; J: TRBJ1-3; CDR3: CASSLIGGNTIYF; DNA: TGTGCCAGCAGCTTGATCGGGGGCAACACCATATATTTT